Described below is a single TCR beta chain sequence and its context. The data were taken from a study of T cells in Graves' hyperthyroidism and ophthalmopathy. The V end lost 6 bases, the J end lost 0 bases, and 15 bases lay between the germline ends. The germline V gene encodes CDR1 MGHDK and CDR2 SYGVNS. CDR3 length: 16 amino acids. Template material for amplifying TCR beta CDR3 regions consisted of RNA transcripts. A first-round RT-PCR of the TCR CDR3 used the HTBI primer set. MiXCR, applied by TCRdb to the multiplex PCR reads, yields one record per CDR3 protein. The table records about 290,000 distinct CDR3 sequences, 13% of them present only once. A sample of blood taken at first hyperthyroidism diagnosis preceded any ophthalmopathy symptoms.

The sequence derives from a woman under 40 with Graves' hyperthyroidism that later progressed to Graves' ophthalmopathy. Sequenced sample: blood. This chain joins TRBV25-1 and TRBJ1-3, with a tentative D call TRBD1 (6 bases). CDR3 residues: CASRGKGEDSGNTIYF. The CDR3 bases are TGTGCCAGCAGGGGGAAGGGGGAGGACTCTGGAAACACCATATATTTT.